Listed below are T cell receptor beta chains from one sample, sequenced in a study of chemoradiotherapy in HPV16-positive cancers. TCRdb's table, derived via immunoSEQ multiplex PCR, lists solely in-frame clones and lacks some. The profile shows approximately 27,000 clones, over 65% of them singletons. The material was blood, obtained from a patient who underwent chemoradiotherapy. The receptors shown here come from a human donor with HPV-associated anogenital cancer. The CDR3 runs from the conserved cysteine through the conserved F or W. The D gene is left open where the match is weak. Part of the rows lack a size; the others show once, few, many or a class for expanded clones.

D gene: -; V gene: TRBV27; J gene: TRBJ2-1; clone size: -; CDR3 protein: CASSYLEGGQFF; CDR3 DNA: TGTGCCAGCAGTTATCTCGAGGGGGGGCAGTTCTTC
D gene: TRBD2; V gene: TRBV6-1; J gene: TRBJ2-1; clone size: few; CDR3 protein: CASSDGTSVYNEQFF; CDR3 DNA: TGTGCCAGCAGTGACGGGACTAGTGTCTACAATGAGCAGTTCTTC
D gene: -; V gene: TRBV14; J gene: TRBJ1-2; clone size: few; CDR3 protein: CASSQDLGRVNYGYTF; CDR3 DNA: TGTGCCAGCAGCCAAGATCTGGGCAGGGTAAACTATGGCTACACCTTC
D gene: -; V gene: TRBV4-1; J gene: TRBJ2-5; clone size: -; CDR3 protein: CASSQGAVGETQYF; CDR3 DNA: TGCGCCAGCAGCCAGGGGGCAGTCGGGGAGACCCAGTACTTC
D gene: -; V gene: TRBV7-2; J gene: TRBJ2-2; clone size: -; CDR3 protein: CASSLSQTAGELFF; CDR3 DNA: TGTGCCAGCAGCTTATCCCAAACGGCCGGGGAGCTGTTTTTT
D gene: TRBD1; V gene: TRBV18; J gene: TRBJ1-2; clone size: -; CDR3 protein: CASSPAGTGGFGYTF; CDR3 DNA: TGTGCCAGCTCACCGGCCGGGACAGGTGGATTCGGCTACACCTTC
D gene: -; V gene: TRBV14; J gene: TRBJ2-1; clone size: -; CDR3 protein: CASSQAKVGGSEQFF; CDR3 DNA: TGTGCCAGCAGCCAAGCGAAGGTAGGGGGAAGTGAGCAGTTCTTC
D gene: TRBD1; V gene: TRBV28; J gene: TRBJ2-6; clone size: -; CDR3 protein: CASAEGDSSGANVLTF; CDR3 DNA: TGTGCCAGCGCTGAGGGGGACAGCTCTGGGGCCAACGTCCTGACTTTC
D gene: -; V gene: TRBV29-1; J gene: TRBJ2-6; clone size: -; CDR3 protein: CSVVGDPDRSAGANVLTF; CDR3 DNA: TGCAGCGTTGTGGGGGATCCCGACAGGTCAGCAGGGGCCAACGTCCTGACTTTC
D gene: -; V gene: TRBV30; J gene: TRBJ1-4; clone size: -; CDR3 protein: CAWTKETGPYEKLFF; CDR3 DNA: TGTGCCTGGACCAAAGAGACAGGCCCCTATGAAAAACTGTTTTTT
D gene: TRBD1; V gene: TRBV28; J gene: TRBJ1-2; clone size: -; CDR3 protein: CASSFDAGGTNYGYTF; CDR3 DNA: TGTGCCAGCAGTTTCGACGCAGGGGGTACTAACTATGGCTACACCTTC
D gene: -; V gene: TRBV27; J gene: TRBJ2-6; clone size: -; CDR3 protein: CASSLSMGGANVLTF; CDR3 DNA: TGTGCCAGCAGTTTATCGATGGGTGGGGCCAACGTCCTGACTTTC
D gene: -; V gene: TRBV21-1; J gene: TRBJ1-1; clone size: once; CDR3 protein: CASSKPMGHGEAFF; CDR3 DNA: TGTGCCAGCAGCAAACCAATGGGACACGGTGAAGCTTTCTTT
D gene: -; V gene: TRBV6-1; J gene: TRBJ2-2; clone size: -; CDR3 protein: CASSERTGELFF; CDR3 DNA: TGTGCCAGCAGTGAAAGGACCGGGGAGCTGTTTTTT
D gene: TRBD1; V gene: TRBV30; J gene: TRBJ2-3; clone size: -; CDR3 protein: CAWTGGLRDTQYF; CDR3 DNA: TGTGCCTGGACAGGGGGTTTGAGAGATACGCAGTATTTT
D gene: TRBD1; V gene: TRBV4-1; J gene: TRBJ2-2; clone size: -; CDR3 protein: CASSQRDRVSDTGELFF; CDR3 DNA: TGCGCCAGCAGCCAAAGAGACAGGGTTAGTGACACCGGGGAGCTGTTTTTT
D gene: -; V gene: TRBV19; J gene: TRBJ2-6; clone size: -; CDR3 protein: CASSFRWTPSGANVLTF; CDR3 DNA: TGTGCCAGTAGTTTTCGGTGGACTCCCTCTGGGGCCAACGTCCTGACTTTC
D gene: TRBD1; V gene: TRBV9; J gene: TRBJ2-3; clone size: -; CDR3 protein: CASSMDRGRDTQYF; CDR3 DNA: TGTGCCAGCAGCATGGACAGGGGGAGGGATACGCAGTATTTT
D gene: -; V gene: TRBV14; J gene: TRBJ1-2; clone size: -; CDR3 protein: CASSQAGGRVAGYTF; CDR3 DNA: TGTGCCAGCAGCCAGGCCGGGGGGCGCGTCGCTGGCTACACCTTC
D gene: -; V gene: TRBV5-1; J gene: TRBJ2-3; clone size: -; CDR3 protein: CASGAGDPSTDTQYF; CDR3 DNA: TGCGCCAGCGGAGCGGGTGACCCTAGCACAGATACGCAGTATTTT
D gene: -; V gene: TRBV2; J gene: TRBJ1-5; clone size: -; CDR3 protein: CASSIGQPGQPQHF; CDR3 DNA: TGTGCCAGCAGCATCGGACAGCCGGGGCAGCCCCAGCATTTT
D gene: TRBD1; V gene: TRBV9; J gene: TRBJ2-1; clone size: -; CDR3 protein: CASSVGQGAYEQFF; CDR3 DNA: TGTGCCAGCAGCGTAGGACAGGGGGCCTATGAGCAGTTCTTC
D gene: -; V gene: TRBV7-2; J gene: TRBJ2-5; clone size: -; CDR3 protein: CASSSSPRGALEETQYF; CDR3 DNA: TGTGCCAGCAGCTCATCCCCTCGCGGAGCCTTAGAAGAGACCCAGTACTTC
D gene: TRBD1; V gene: TRBV5-4; J gene: TRBJ2-5; clone size: -; CDR3 protein: CASSSIRQGDQETQYF; CDR3 DNA: TGTGCCAGCAGCTCTATTCGACAGGGCGATCAAGAGACCCAGTACTTC
D gene: TRBD1; V gene: TRBV30; J gene: TRBJ1-2; clone size: -; CDR3 protein: CAWSAGQGYGYTF; CDR3 DNA: TGTGCCTGGAGTGCGGGACAGGGCTATGGCTACACCTTC
D gene: TRBD1; V gene: TRBV5-1; J gene: TRBJ2-3; clone size: -; CDR3 protein: CASSLGAGGATDTQYF; CDR3 DNA: TGCGCCAGCAGCTTGGGGGCAGGGGGCGCGACAGATACGCAGTATTTT
D gene: -; V gene: TRBV2; J gene: TRBJ2-3; clone size: -; CDR3 protein: CASSVPSRKDESTDTQYF; CDR3 DNA: TGTGCCAGCAGTGTACCCAGTAGAAAAGACGAAAGCACAGATACGCAGTATTTT
D gene: TRBD2; V gene: TRBV30; J gene: TRBJ2-1; clone size: -; CDR3 protein: CAWSRSTSGGNNEQFF; CDR3 DNA: TGTGCCTGGAGCCGTTCGACTAGCGGGGGAAACAATGAGCAGTTCTTC
D gene: TRBD1; V gene: TRBV19; J gene: TRBJ2-2; clone size: -; CDR3 protein: CASSGTANTGELFF; CDR3 DNA: TGTGCCAGTTCCGGGACAGCGAACACCGGGGAGCTGTTTTTT
D gene: TRBD2; V gene: TRBV9; J gene: TRBJ2-3; clone size: -; CDR3 protein: CASSEGLAGGDTQYF; CDR3 DNA: TGTGCCAGCAGCGAGGGACTAGCGGGGGGAGATACGCAGTATTTT
D gene: TRBD1; V gene: TRBV2; J gene: TRBJ1-2; clone size: -; CDR3 protein: CASSADRDNGYTF; CDR3 DNA: TGTGCCAGCAGTGCCGACAGGGACAATGGCTACACCTTC